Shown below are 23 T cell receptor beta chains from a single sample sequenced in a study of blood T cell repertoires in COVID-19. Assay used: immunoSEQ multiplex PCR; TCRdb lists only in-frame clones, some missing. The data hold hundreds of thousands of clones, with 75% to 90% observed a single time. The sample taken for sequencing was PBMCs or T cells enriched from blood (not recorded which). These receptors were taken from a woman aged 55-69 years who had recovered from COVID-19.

In nucleotides, the CDR3 is TGTGCCAGCAGCAGGGGACTCAACTATGGCTACACCTTC. Translation: CASSRGLNYGYTF. V and J are TRBV3-1 (or the pseudogene TRBV3-2) and TRBJ1-2, with a weak D call TRBD1 (5 bases). There are 13 residues in the CDR3. CDR1 and CDR2 (germline): LGHDT, YNNKEL (reference sequence). V lost 5 bases and J lost 2, with 9 bases in between.

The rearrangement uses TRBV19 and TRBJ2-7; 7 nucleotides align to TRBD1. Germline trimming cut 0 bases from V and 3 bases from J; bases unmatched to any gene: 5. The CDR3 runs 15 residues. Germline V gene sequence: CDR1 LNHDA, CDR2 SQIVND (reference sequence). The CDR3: CASSIEGTDFYEQYF. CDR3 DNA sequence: TGTGCCAGTAGTATAGAGGGGACAGATTTCTACGAGCAGTACTTC.

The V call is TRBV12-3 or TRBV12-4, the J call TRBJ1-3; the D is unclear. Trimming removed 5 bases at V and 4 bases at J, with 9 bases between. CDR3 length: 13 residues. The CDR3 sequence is CASSAEFGNTIYF. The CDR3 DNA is TGTGCCAGCAGTGCGGAATTCGGAAACACCATATATTTT.

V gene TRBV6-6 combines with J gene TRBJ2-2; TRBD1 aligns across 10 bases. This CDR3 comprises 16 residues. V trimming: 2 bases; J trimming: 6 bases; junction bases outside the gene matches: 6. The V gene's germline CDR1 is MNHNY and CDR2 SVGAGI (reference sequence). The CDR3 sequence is CASSYPRTGGPGELFF. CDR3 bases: TGTGCCAGCAGTTACCCCAGGACAGGGGGTCCCGGGGAGCTGTTTTTT.

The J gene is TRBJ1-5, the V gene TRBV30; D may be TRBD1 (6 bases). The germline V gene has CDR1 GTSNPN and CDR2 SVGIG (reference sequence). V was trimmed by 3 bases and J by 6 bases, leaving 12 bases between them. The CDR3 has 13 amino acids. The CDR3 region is CAWSLKGGQPQHF. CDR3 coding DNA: TGTGCCTGGAGCCTCAAAGGGGGTCAGCCCCAGCATTTT.

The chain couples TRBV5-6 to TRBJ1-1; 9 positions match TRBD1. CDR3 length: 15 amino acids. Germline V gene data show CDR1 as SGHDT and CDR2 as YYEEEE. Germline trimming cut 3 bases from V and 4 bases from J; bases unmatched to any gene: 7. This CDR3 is CASSSYRGRFTEAFF. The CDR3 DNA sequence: TGTGCCAGCAGCTCGTACAGGGGGCGGTTCACTGAAGCTTTCTTT.

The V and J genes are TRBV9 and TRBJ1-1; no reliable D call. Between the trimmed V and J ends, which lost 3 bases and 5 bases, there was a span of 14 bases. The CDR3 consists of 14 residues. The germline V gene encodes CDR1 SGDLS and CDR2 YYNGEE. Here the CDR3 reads CASSAGKGLTEAFF. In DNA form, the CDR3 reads TGTGCCAGCAGCGCGGGGAAAGGGCTGACTGAAGCTTTCTTT.

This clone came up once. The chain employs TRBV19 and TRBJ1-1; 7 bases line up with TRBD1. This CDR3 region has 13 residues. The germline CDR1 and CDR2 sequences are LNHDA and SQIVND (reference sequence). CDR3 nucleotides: TGTGCTGCGTCCCGCAGGGGGTTCACTGAAGCTTTCTTT. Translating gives CAASRRGFTEAFF.

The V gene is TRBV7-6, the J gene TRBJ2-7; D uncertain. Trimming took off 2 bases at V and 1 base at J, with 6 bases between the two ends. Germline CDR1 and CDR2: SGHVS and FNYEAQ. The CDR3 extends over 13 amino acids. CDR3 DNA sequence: TGTGCCAGCAGCTTATCCTCTTCCTACGAGCAGTACTTC. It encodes CASSLSSSYEQYF.

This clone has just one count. The chain's CDR3 is CASSRQIYGYTF. The CDR3, as DNA: TGTGCCAGCAGCCGACAGATCTATGGCTACACCTTC. This rearrangement joins TRBV7-9 to TRBJ1-2, with D possibly TRBD1 on 5 matching bases. The CDR3 has 12 amino acids. Germline CDR1 reads SEHNR; CDR2 reads FQNEAQ (reference sequence). Trimming stripped 5 bases from V and 4 bases from J, with 8 bases between.

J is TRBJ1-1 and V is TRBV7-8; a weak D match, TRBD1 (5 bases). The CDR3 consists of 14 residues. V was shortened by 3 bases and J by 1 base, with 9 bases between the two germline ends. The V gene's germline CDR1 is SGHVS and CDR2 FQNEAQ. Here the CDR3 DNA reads TGTGCCAGCAGCTTTCAGGGCCGGAACACTGAAGCTTTCTTT. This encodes CASSFQGRNTEAFF.

The DNA of the CDR3 is TGTGCCACCAGTGACTCAGTCAGGGGCACCGGGGAGCTGTTTTTT. Protein sequence: CATSDSVRGTGELFF. The chain combines TRBV24-1 with TRBJ2-2; the D gene is possibly TRBD1 (6 bases). The length of the CDR3 is 15 residues. V was cut by 4 bases and J by 4 bases, with 12 bases left in between. Germline loops: CDR1 KGHDR, CDR2 SFDVKD.

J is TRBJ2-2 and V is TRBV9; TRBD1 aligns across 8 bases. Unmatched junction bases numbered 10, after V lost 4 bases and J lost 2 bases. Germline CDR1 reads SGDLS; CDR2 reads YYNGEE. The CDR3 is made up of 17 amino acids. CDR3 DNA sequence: TGTGCCAGCAGCTCCCCCAGGGCAGGGGGCAACACCGGGGAGCTGTTTTTT. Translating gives CASSSPRAGGNTGELFF.

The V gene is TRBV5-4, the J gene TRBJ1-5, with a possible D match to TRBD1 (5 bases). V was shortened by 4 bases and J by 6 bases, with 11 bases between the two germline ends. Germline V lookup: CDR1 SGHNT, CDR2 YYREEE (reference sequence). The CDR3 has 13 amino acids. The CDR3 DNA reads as TGTGCCAGCAGCCACGGGGGGGGTCAGCCCCAGCATTTT. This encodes CASSHGGGQPQHF.

The CDR3 DNA reads as TGTGCCAGCAGCATCGGGACAGGTGGGGCGAACACTGAAGCTTTCTTT. Its translation is CASSIGTGGANTEAFF. V is TRBV7-9 and J is TRBJ1-1; 8 nucleotides line up with TRBD1. This CDR3 is built from 16 residues. CDR1 is SEHNR, CDR2 FQNEAQ, per germline (reference sequence). The J segment lost 1 base and the V segment lost 5 bases, leaving 9 bases of the junction unmatched.

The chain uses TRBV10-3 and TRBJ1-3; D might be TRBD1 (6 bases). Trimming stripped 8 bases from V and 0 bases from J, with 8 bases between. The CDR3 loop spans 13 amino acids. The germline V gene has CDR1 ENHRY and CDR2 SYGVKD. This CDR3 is CAIQGTSGNTIYF. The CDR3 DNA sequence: TGTGCCATCCAGGGGACCTCTGGAAACACCATATATTTT.

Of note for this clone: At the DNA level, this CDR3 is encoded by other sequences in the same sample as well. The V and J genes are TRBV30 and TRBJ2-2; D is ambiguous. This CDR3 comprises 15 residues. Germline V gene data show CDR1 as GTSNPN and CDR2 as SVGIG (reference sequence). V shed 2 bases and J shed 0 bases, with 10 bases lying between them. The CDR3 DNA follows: TGTGCCTGGAGTCTGAGCACCGCGAACACCGGGGAGCTGTTTTTT. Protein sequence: CAWSLSTANTGELFF.

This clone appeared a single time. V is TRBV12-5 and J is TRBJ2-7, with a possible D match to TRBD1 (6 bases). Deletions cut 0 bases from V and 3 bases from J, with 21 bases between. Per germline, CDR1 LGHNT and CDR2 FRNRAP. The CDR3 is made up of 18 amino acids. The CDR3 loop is CASGLVPPADRQGYEQYF. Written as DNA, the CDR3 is TGTGCTAGTGGTTTGGTACCGCCCGCAGACAGGCAGGGCTACGAGCAGTACTTC.

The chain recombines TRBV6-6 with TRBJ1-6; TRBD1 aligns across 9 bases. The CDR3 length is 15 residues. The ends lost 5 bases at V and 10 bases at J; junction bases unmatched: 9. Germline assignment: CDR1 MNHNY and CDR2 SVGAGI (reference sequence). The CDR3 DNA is TGTGCCAGCAGTCGACCGGGACAGGGTGGCTCACCCCTCCACTTT. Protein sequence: CASSRPGQGGSPLHF.

The CDR3 DNA follows: TGTGCCAGCAGCTTATGGGGGCAGGGGATGAACACTGAAGCTTTCTTT. Translation: CASSLWGQGMNTEAFF. The chain employs TRBV11-2 and TRBJ1-1, with TRBD1 as a possible D gene (6 bases). The length of the CDR3 is 16 residues. The V gene's germline CDR1 is SGHAT and CDR2 FQNNGV. V dropped 2 bases and J dropped 0 bases, with 13 bases sitting between them.

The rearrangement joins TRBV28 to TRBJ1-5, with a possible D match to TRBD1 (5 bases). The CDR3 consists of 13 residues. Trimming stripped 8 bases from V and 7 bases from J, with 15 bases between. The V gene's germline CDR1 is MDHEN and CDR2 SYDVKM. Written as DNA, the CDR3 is TGTGCCAGCGCACCGGGGGTCAGGCAGCCCCAGCATTTT. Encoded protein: CASAPGVRQPQHF.

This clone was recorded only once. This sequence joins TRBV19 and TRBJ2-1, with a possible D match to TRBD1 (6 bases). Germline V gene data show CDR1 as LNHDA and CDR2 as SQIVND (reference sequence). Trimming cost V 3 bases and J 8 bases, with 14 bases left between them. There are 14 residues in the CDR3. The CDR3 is CASSMTGYRDEQFF. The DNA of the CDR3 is TGTGCCAGTAGTATGACAGGATATCGGGATGAGCAGTTCTTC.

In nucleotides, the CDR3 is TGTGCCAGCAGTCTCCCGGGACAGAACAATCAGCCCCAGCATTTT. Its protein product is CASSLPGQNNQPQHF. The rearrangement uses TRBV2 and TRBJ1-5; 7 nucleotides agree with TRBD1. V lost 5 bases, J lost 3 bases, and 7 bases stayed unmatched. CDR1 and CDR2 from the germline V gene are SNHLY and FYNNEI. The CDR3 has 15 residues.